What follows are 11 T cell receptor beta chains derived from one specimen sequenced in a study of blood T cell repertoires in COVID-19 (dated by TCRdb to about 2020). Library creation used the immunoSEQ multiplex PCR assay. TCRdb provides this immuneACCESS table in a form limited to in-frame rearrangements. Some clones are lacking; in checked studies, under half of them reflect an unresolved V gene, and why the rest are absent is not known. Within this sample are roughly 180,000 clones, with roughly 85% of them counted one time only. Of the sample, under 9.5% falls within the top ten clones. Sequenced sample: peripheral blood. These receptors were collected from a woman aged 60-70 years with acute or convalescent COVID-19.

CDR3 region: CASRDHRESEKLFF. In DNA form, the CDR3 reads TGTGCCAGCAGGGACCACAGGGAAAGTGAAAAACTGTTTTTT. The chain uses TRBV2 and TRBJ1-4; a weak D match, TRBD1 (6 bases). The CDR3 runs 14 residues. The V end lost 6 bases, the J end lost 7 bases, and 15 bases lay between the germline ends. Germline V gene lookup returns CDR1 SNHLY and CDR2 FYNNEI.

This clone was seen more than once but under ten times. CDR3 in amino acids: CASNTGTGPQETQYF. CDR3 bases: TGTGCCAGCAATACCGGGACAGGGCCTCAAGAGACCCAGTACTTC. The gene calls are TRBV27 and TRBJ2-5; 9 nucleotides agree with TRBD1. This CDR3 region has 15 residues. The trim removed 7 bases at V and 2 bases at J, leaving 8 bases unmatched. CDR1 MNHEY and CDR2 SMNVEV come from the germline V gene (reference sequence).

This CDR3 is CAIRRFGLSGASTDTQYF. The CDR3 DNA sequence: TGTGCCATCAGAAGATTTGGATTGAGCGGGGCTAGCACAGATACGCAGTATTTT. The gene calls are TRBV10-3 and TRBJ2-3; 7 nucleotides line up with TRBD2. The germline gives CDR1 ENHRY, CDR2 SYGVKD. This CDR3 contains 18 residues. Trimming removed 6 bases from V and 0 bases from J; junction bases left unmatched: 15.

The J gene is TRBJ1-1, the V gene TRBV30; D remains unclear. Germline V gene data show CDR1 as GTSNPN and CDR2 as SVGIG (reference sequence). With 0 bases removed from V and 6 bases from J, the gap between germline ends came to 17 bases. The length of the CDR3 is 15 residues. CDR3 sequence: CAWSVWRPVIAEAFF. CDR3 nucleotide sequence: TGTGCCTGGAGTGTATGGAGGCCTGTGATCGCTGAAGCTTTCTTT.

The chain links TRBV2 to TRBJ2-7, with D perhaps TRBD1 (6 bases). CDR1 and CDR2 (germline): SNHLY, FYNNEI. This CDR3 is built from 12 residues. The ends were cut back, 8 bases at V and 2 bases at J, with 10 bases in the middle. The CDR3 sequence: CASGQLAYEQYF. CDR3 nucleotide sequence: TGTGCCAGCGGACAGTTAGCCTACGAGCAGTACTTC.

This clone occurred a few times. The chain recombines TRBV28 with TRBJ1-1; TRBD1 might be the D (6 bases). The CDR3 is made up of 14 amino acids. Trimming took off 4 bases at V and 3 bases at J, with 12 bases between the two ends. Germline V gene data show CDR1 as MDHEN and CDR2 as SYDVKM. In nucleotides, the CDR3 is TGTGCCAGCAGTTACGGCCCAGGGGACACTGAAGCTTTCTTT. It yields the protein CASSYGPGDTEAFF.

This sequence joins TRBV30 and TRBJ1-2, with D tentatively TRBD1 (6 bases). The germline V and J ends were trimmed by 2 bases and 4 bases, with 26 bases remaining between them. The germline gives CDR1 GTSNPN, CDR2 SVGIG (reference sequence). There are 18 residues in the CDR3. The CDR3 reads CAWSPGILQGRSPYGYTF. As DNA, the CDR3 is TGTGCCTGGAGTCCGGGAATCCTCCAGGGGCGAAGCCCCTATGGCTACACCTTC.

The V call is TRBV6-6, the J call TRBJ1-1; 7 bases line up with TRBD1. The germline gives CDR1 MNHNY, CDR2 SVGAGI (reference sequence). Germline trimming cut 8 bases from V and 8 bases from J; bases unmatched to any gene: 17. CDR3 size: 15 residues. The CDR3 protein is CASLDRDRQLSEAFF. The CDR3 region has the DNA TGTGCCAGCCTCGACCGGGACAGACAACTCTCCGAAGCTTTCTTT.

The rearrangement uses TRBV5-4 and TRBJ1-1; D might be TRBD1 (5 bases). V lost 2 bases, J lost 2 bases, and 10 bases lay in between. Germline V CDR1 and CDR2: SGHNT, YYREEE (reference sequence). The CDR3 extends over 14 amino acids. In DNA, the CDR3 is TGTGCCAGCAGCTTCAGACAGAGTAACACTGAAGCTTTCTTT. Translating gives CASSFRQSNTEAFF. The full variable domain, with the rest looked up from reference TRBV5-4 and TRBJ1-1, is ETGVTQSPTHLIKTRGQQVTLRCSSQSGHNTVSWYQQALGQGPQFIFQYYREEENGRGNFPPRFSGLQFPNYSSELNVNALELDDSALYLCASSFRQSNTEAFFGQGTRLTVV.

This sequence joins TRBV11-2 and TRBJ1-5; no reliable D call. The germline V gene has CDR1 SGHAT and CDR2 FQNNGV. Trimming stripped 5 bases from V and 2 bases from J, with 7 bases between. The CDR3 has 13 residues. CDR3 loop: CASSATGNQPQHF. As DNA, the CDR3 is TGTGCCAGCAGCGCAACAGGCAATCAGCCCCAGCATTTT.

The V call is TRBV19, the J call TRBJ2-3, with 13 bases that match TRBD2. Germline values: CDR1 LNHDA, CDR2 SQIVND (reference sequence). The V gene end was trimmed by 8 bases and the J gene end by 4 bases; junction bases not matched to a gene: 3. The CDR3 totals 14 residues. As DNA, the CDR3 is TGTGCCAGTGGACTAGCGGGAGAGGCAGATACGCAGTATTTT. It codes for CASGLAGEADTQYF.